This T cell receptor beta chain was identified in a study of cytomegalovirus exposure and HLA in healthy donors. Study results and limitations: Most TCR sequences were uncommon, yet certain public TCRs appeared in many donors. TCR beta chains numbering some 160 were designated cytomegalovirus-associated. There were a few CMV-associated chains whose specificity for CMV antigens was confirmed in vitro.

Concerning this clone: Its antigen is as yet unknown. Other DNA sequences in this specimen translate into the identical CDR3.

The study sampled nominally healthy donors, though unrecorded immune exposures were likely. In the PCR, 60 Vbeta and 13 Jbeta primers were used. The method was immunoSEQ multiplex PCR; TCRdb's version includes in-frame clones alone and lacks a portion of them. Counted here are around 200,000 clones, over 60% occurring once; the ten biggest clones make up approximately 4.6%. V lost 3 bases and J lost 1, with 4 bases in between. The germline V gene has CDR1 KGHSH and CDR2 LQKENI. There are 13 residues in the CDR3. The receptor was derived from a man younger than 40 in good health and CMV-seropositive. Sequencing was done on a sample of PBMCs. V usage is TRBV18 and J usage is TRBJ1-5, with no clear D. This chain's CDR3 is CASSPGSNQPQHF. CDR3 nucleotides: TGTGCCAGCTCACCCGGGAGCAATCAGCCCCAGCATTTT. Combining the CDR3 with reference TRBV18 and TRBJ1-5 gives the whole variable domain NAGVMQNPRHLVRRRGQEARLRCSPMKGHSHVYWYRQLPEEGLKFMVYLQKENIIDESGMPKERFSAEFPKEGPSILRIQQVVRGDSAAYFCASSPGSNQPQHFGDGTRLSIL.